Below are 17 T cell receptor beta chains sequenced from a single sample in a study of blood T cell repertoires in COVID-19. Data came from immunoSEQ multiplex PCR; TCRdb stores just in-frame clones and leaves some out. Altogether nearly 400,000 clones are present, around 92% being singletons, with the ten largest covering less than 2%. The sample comprised PBMCs or T cells enriched from blood (not recorded which). The receptors here all came from a woman in her thirties who had recovered from COVID-19.

The V call is TRBV12-3 or TRBV12-4, the J call TRBJ1-2, with D tentatively TRBD1 (6 bases). The CDR3 is made up of 13 amino acids. Trimming took 0 bases from V and 8 from J, leaving 10 bases between them. CDR3 bases: TGTGCCAGCAGTTTAGCGCCGGGGGGCGGCTACACCTTC. Its protein product is CASSLAPGGGYTF.

This clone turned up a few times. The chain couples TRBV5-1 to TRBJ1-6; tentative D call: TRBD1 (5 bases). Trimming shortened V by 0 bases and J by 3 bases, and 10 bases separated the two germline ends. This CDR3 comprises 16 residues. Germline CDR1 is SGHRS and CDR2 is YFSETQ. The CDR3 protein is CASSLVLDSYNSPLHF. The CDR3, as DNA: TGCGCCAGCAGCTTGGTCCTAGACAGCTATAATTCACCCCTCCACTTT.

V and J are TRBV27 and TRBJ1-4; a weak D match, TRBD1 (5 bases). The CDR3 loop spans 15 amino acids. Germline V gene data show CDR1 as MNHEY and CDR2 as SMNVEV (reference sequence). The ends were cut back, 8 bases at V and 3 bases at J, with 16 bases in the middle. CDR3 nucleotides: TGTGCCAGCGGATGGACACGGCAGGCTAATGAAAAACTGTTTTTT. It specifies CASGWTRQANEKLFF.

The chain combines TRBV6-2 or TRBV6-3 with TRBJ1-5; 7 bases match TRBD1. This CDR3 region has 14 residues. Germline CDR1 MNHEY, CDR2 SVGEGT. Trimming took 6 bases from V and 4 from J; bases not matched to a gene: 6. The CDR3 loop is CASSPTGRNQPQHF. The DNA of the CDR3 is TGTGCCAGCAGCCCGACAGGGAGAAATCAGCCCCAGCATTTT.

The rearrangement links TRBV9 to TRBJ2-1; 10 nucleotides agree with TRBD2. J was trimmed by 7 bases and V by 2 bases; bases with no gene match: 3. The CDR3 is 14 amino acids. The germline gives CDR1 SGDLS, CDR2 YYNGEE. CDR3 DNA: TGTGCCAGCAGCGTTCCTAGCGGGGGTAATGAGCAGTTCTTC. Amino acid sequence: CASSVPSGGNEQFF.

The table lists this clone with a few counts. V and J are TRBV7-2 and TRBJ1-5; 9 bases map to TRBD1. V lost 6 bases and J lost 4; bases outside the gene matches: 7. The CDR3 runs to 15 residues. The germline V gene encodes CDR1 SGHTA and CDR2 FQGNSA. The CDR3 reads CASRPTGTGNQPQHF. The CDR3 coding sequence is TGTGCCAGCAGACCAACCGGGACAGGGAATCAGCCCCAGCATTTT.

This clone was observed a handful of times. This chain links TRBV30 with TRBJ1-6; 8 nucleotides agree with TRBD1. V lost 6 bases to trimming and J lost 4 bases; unmatched junction nucleotides: 5. Looked up from germline, CDR1 is GTSNPN and CDR2 is SVGIG (reference sequence). CDR3 length equals 14 residues. The CDR3 DNA reads as TGTGCCTGTCAGGGGGCGGGATATAATTCACCCCTCCACTTT. It codes for CACQGAGYNSPLHF. The whole variable domain, filled in from reference TRBV30 and TRBJ1-6, reads SQTIHQWPATLVQPVGSPLSLECTVEGTSNPNLYWYRQAAGRGLQLLFYSVGIGQISSEVPQNLSASRPQDRQFILSSKKLLLSDSGFYLCACQGAGYNSPLHFGNGTRLTVT.

This chain joins TRBV5-6 and TRBJ1-5; 9 bases match TRBD1. CDR1 is SGHDT, CDR2 YYEEEE, per germline. V lost 0 bases, J lost 3 bases, and 4 bases stayed unmatched. The CDR3 has 16 residues. As DNA, the CDR3 is TGTGCCAGCAGCTTGGGGACAGGGGTACCCAATCAGCCCCAGCATTTT. Encoded protein: CASSLGTGVPNQPQHF.

The chain employs TRBV6-6 and TRBJ1-1; D gene ambiguous. Per the germline V gene, CDR1 is MNHNY and CDR2 is SVGAGI (reference sequence). The CDR3 has 14 residues. Trimming removed 4 bases from V and 0 bases from J, with 9 bases in between. CDR3 bases: TGTGCCAGCAGTTCTGAGAACTTGAACACTGAAGCTTTCTTT. This translates into CASSSENLNTEAFF.

This clone was seen a handful of times. The rearrangement links TRBV25-1 to TRBJ2-7; perhaps TRBD1 as D (5 bases). This CDR3 spans 14 amino acids. The germline V and J ends were trimmed by 3 bases and 4 bases, with 13 bases remaining between them. The germline gives CDR1 MGHDK, CDR2 SYGVNS. The CDR3 is CASSDLGHVYEQYF. The DNA of the CDR3 is TGTGCCAGCAGTGATCTCGGACACGTTTACGAGCAGTACTTC.

The chain combines TRBV11-2 with TRBJ1-1; TRBD1 is a possible D gene (5 bases). V was pared by 4 bases and J by 7 bases, with 7 bases between. Germline values: CDR1 SGHAT, CDR2 FQNNGV. CDR3 length equals 11 residues. The CDR3 DNA reads as TGTGCCAGCAGCTATAGGGGTGAAGCTTTCTTT. Translation gives CASSYRGEAFF.

J is TRBJ2-1 and V is TRBV19, with TRBD1 matching 9 bases. CDR1 and CDR2 (germline): LNHDA, SQIVND (reference sequence). The ends lost 1 base at V and 3 bases at J; junction bases unmatched: 4. This CDR3 contains 16 residues. Written as DNA, the CDR3 is TGTGCCAGTAGTATAGTCACAGGGGGCTTCTACAATGAGCAGTTCTTC. Residues: CASSIVTGGFYNEQFF.

The V call is TRBV30, the J call TRBJ1-5, with TRBD1 matching 7 bases. The germline gives CDR1 GTSNPN, CDR2 SVGIG (reference sequence). V gave up 1 base and J gave up 1 base; unmatched junction bases: 7. The CDR3 spans 16 residues. CDR3 DNA sequence: TGTGCCTGGAGTGCAAACAGGGGAACCAGCAATCAGCCCCAGCATTTT. Translating it yields CAWSANRGTSNQPQHF.

The CDR3 region has the DNA TGTGCCAGCAGTAGGGACAGGGGTGAGACCATATATTTT. This gives the protein CASSRDRGETIYF. The V gene is TRBV28, the J gene TRBJ1-3; 10 nucleotides agree with TRBD1. The CDR3 runs 13 residues. Germline V gives CDR1 MDHEN, CDR2 SYDVKM. Trimming at V came to 5 bases and at J to 10 bases, leaving 5 bases not matched to a gene.

The V gene is TRBV10-3, the J gene TRBJ1-2; 7 bases line up with TRBD1. Trimming took 2 bases from V and 5 from J; bases not matched to a gene: 8. Germline loops: CDR1 ENHRY, CDR2 SYGVKD. The CDR3 covers 15 residues. The CDR3 DNA sequence: TGTGCCATCAGTGAGAAAGACAGGGAAAGGTATGGCTACACCTTC. This translates into CAISEKDRERYGYTF.

The chain uses TRBV5-5 and TRBJ1-5; a possible D gene is TRBD1 (5 bases). Between the trimmed V and J ends, which lost 0 bases and 7 bases, there was a span of 11 bases. Germline values: CDR1 SGHKS, CDR2 YYEKEE (reference sequence). The CDR3 is 14 amino acids. The CDR3 region has the DNA TGTGCCAGCAGCTTGGGGCAGGGTGACCAGCCCCAGCATTTT. Translated: CASSLGQGDQPQHF.

The rearrangement joins TRBV15 to TRBJ2-1; 8 nucleotides line up with TRBD2. The J segment lost 9 bases and the V segment lost 0 bases, leaving 13 bases of the junction unmatched. This CDR3 comprises 17 residues. From germline, CDR1 is LNHNV and CDR2 YYDKDF (reference sequence). CDR3 protein: CATSRDYGTTRGGEQFF. CDR3 nucleotides: TGTGCCACCAGCAGAGACTACGGGACAACCCGGGGGGGTGAGCAGTTCTTC.